The 28 T cell receptor beta chains below come from one sample, sequenced in a study of human T cells and chemical hapten exposure. The time point here: patch test 1, 2 weeks after DPC sensitization. Sample treatment: therapeutic diphenylcyclopropenone sensitization with weekly scalp DPC. TCRdb itself ran the RACE reads through MiXCR, one entry per CDR3 protein. The table has around 380,000 distinct CDR3 sequences, approximately 5% seen once. The sequences come from whole blood, collected in connection with sensitization to the hapten diphenylcyclopropenone (DPC). The receptors were gathered from a woman between 50 and 59 years old with alopecia areata. Some clones in this sample may be carry-over from other donors' samples.

This clonotype appeared a few times. The V call is TRBV7-2, the J call TRBJ2-3, with 9 bases matching TRBD2. Germline V gene data show CDR1 as SGHTA and CDR2 as FQGNSA. CDR3 length: 16 residues. The V segment lost 5 bases and the J segment 2 bases; nucleotides outside the gene matches: 8. This CDR3 reads CASSPIAGAATDTQYF. The CDR3 DNA follows: TGTGCCAGCAGCCCCATAGCGGGAGCCGCCACAGATACGCAGTATTTT.

This clonotype was found a few times. The J gene is TRBJ2-1, the V gene TRBV2, with a possible D match to TRBD2 (5 bases). Between the trimmed V and J ends, which lost 8 bases and 10 bases, there was a span of 6 bases. Per the germline V gene, CDR1 is SNHLY and CDR2 is FYNNEI. The CDR3 covers 9 residues. The CDR3 loop is CASGEEQFF. The CDR3 DNA reads as TGTGCCAGCGGGGAGGAGCAGTTCTTC.

This clonotype turned up a few times. The chain recombines TRBV24-1 with TRBJ2-7, with D possibly being TRBD2 (5 bases). Germline CDR1 is KGHDR and CDR2 is SFDVKD. V was pared by 3 bases and J by 3 bases, with 17 bases between. This CDR3 contains 16 residues. The CDR3 loop reads CATSDPSAAGNYEQYF. CDR3 sequence (DNA): TGTGCCACCAGTGATCCCTCCGCGGCGGGTAACTACGAGCAGTACTTC.

The V gene is TRBV6-1, the J gene TRBJ1-1; 12 bases align to TRBD1. Germline assignment: CDR1 MNHNS and CDR2 SASEGT. V dropped 4 bases and J dropped 1; count of bases not matched to a gene: 7. The CDR3 is 17 residues long. DNA of the CDR3: TGTGCCAGCAGTGGACGGGACAGGGGGCTTTGGAACACTGAAGCTTTCTTT. Protein product: CASSGRDRGLWNTEAFF.

This clonotype was observed many times. Relative to the germline gene, one junction end is altered; a read error may explain this. The chain is built from TRBV7-9 and TRBJ2-7; 7 nucleotides align to TRBD1. The CDR3 runs to 8 residues. Germline loops: CDR1 SEHNR, CDR2 FQNEAQ (reference sequence). This CDR3 is CASGQGVF. CDR3 DNA sequence: TGTGCCAGCGGTCAGGGGGTCTTC.

The rearrangement uses TRBV20-1 and TRBJ1-1; maybe TRBD1 (6 bases). The germline gives CDR1 DFQATT, CDR2 SNEGSKA (reference sequence). V dropped 0 bases and J dropped 6 bases, with 14 bases sitting between them. The CDR3 runs 14 residues. CDR3 nucleotide sequence: TGCAGTGCTAGAGATTTGACAGGCAGGGCTGAAGCTTTCTTT. Residues: CSARDLTGRAEAFF.

This clonotype was found many times. A read error is possible here, since a much larger clone lies one base away. The V and J genes are TRBV27 and TRBJ2-7; D is ambiguous. Trimming took 4 bases from V and 3 from J, leaving 7 bases between them. Per the germline V gene, CDR1 is MNHEY and CDR2 is SMNVEV (reference sequence). This CDR3 region has 12 residues. The CDR3 DNA is TGTGCCAGCAGTTGGTCCGGCTACGAGCAGTACTTC. It encodes CASSWSGYEQYF.

The V call is TRBV28, the J call TRBJ2-7; either TRBD1 or TRBD2 may fit D (6 bases each). Germline assignment: CDR1 MDHEN and CDR2 SYDVKM. There are 19 residues in the CDR3. With 1 base removed from V and 3 bases from J, the gap between germline ends came to 25 bases. CDR3 bases: TGTGCCAGCAGTTTATCAACGGGGGCGGCACACCCGGTATTCTACGAGCAGTACTTC. Its translation: CASSLSTGAAHPVFYEQYF.

This clonotype has just a few counts. This chain joins TRBV19 and TRBJ1-2, with a tentative D call TRBD1 (6 bases). V shed 9 bases and J shed 4 bases, with 15 bases lying between them. This CDR3 region has 13 residues. In germline, CDR1 is LNHDA, CDR2 SQIVND (reference sequence). CDR3 sequence reads: CASIGGAVYGYTF. CDR3 coding DNA: TGTGCCAGCATCGGGGGGGCTGTCTATGGCTACACCTTC.

Remarks on this clonotype: The junction departs from germline at one end; a sequencing error may be responsible. The J gene is TRBJ2-3, the V gene TRBV10-2, with D unclear. The CDR3 runs 12 residues. In germline, CDR1 is WSHSY, CDR2 SAAADI. The DNA of the CDR3 is TGCGCCAGCAGTGAGCTTTCGGATACCCAGTATTTT. Its protein is CASSELSDTQYF.

In this sample, this clonotype turned up many times. J is TRBJ2-6 and V is TRBV11-2; D gene ambiguous. The CDR3 loop spans 14 amino acids. Germline V lookup: CDR1 SGHAT, CDR2 FQNNGV. V was trimmed by 6 bases and J by 0 bases, leaving 6 bases between them. The CDR3 DNA is TGTGCCAGCAGATGGGGCTCTGGGGCCAACGTCCTGACTTTC. This gives the protein CASRWGSGANVLTF.

The rearrangement uses TRBV5-4 and TRBJ2-2; maybe TRBD2 (5 bases). Germline CDR1 SGHNT, CDR2 YYREEE (reference sequence). The CDR3 spans 15 residues. Trimming stripped 0 bases from V and 7 bases from J, with 13 bases between. The CDR3 here is CASSLALLDIGELFF. The DNA of the CDR3 is TGTGCCAGCAGCTTGGCCTTACTAGACATCGGGGAGCTGTTTTTT.

This clonotype has ten or more counts. The V call is TRBV20-1, the J call TRBJ2-7; 10 bases match TRBD2. The germline V gene has CDR1 DFQATT and CDR2 SNEGSKA (reference sequence). The length of the CDR3 is 16 residues. Trimming took 0 bases from V and 5 from J; bases not matched to a gene: 10. CDR3 sequence reads: CSARDPPSGRVDEQYF. The CDR3 nucleotides read TGCAGTGCTAGAGATCCTCCTAGCGGGAGAGTCGACGAGCAGTACTTC.

There are a few counts of this clonotype. The chain couples TRBV19 to TRBJ1-2; 10 bases are shared with TRBD1. V lost 6 bases and J lost 6; bases outside the gene matches: 7. Germline CDR1 LNHDA, CDR2 SQIVND (reference sequence). The CDR3 is made up of 14 amino acids. The CDR3 bases are TGTGCCAGTAGGTCGACAGGGGGCCGGCATGGCTACACCTTC. Its protein is CASRSTGGRHGYTF.

The chain is built from TRBV19 and TRBJ2-3; D is perhaps TRBD1 or TRBD2 (5 bases each). Germline lookup yields CDR1 LNHDA and CDR2 SQIVND (reference sequence). The germline V and J ends were trimmed by 5 bases and 4 bases, with 22 bases remaining between them. This CDR3 region has 17 residues. CDR3 in amino acids: CASSFDRDLLLSDTQYF. In nucleotides, the CDR3 is TGTGCCAGTAGTTTCGACCGGGACCTCCTTTTGTCAGATACGCAGTATTTT.

This clonotype was observed a few times. The V call is TRBV11-2, the J call TRBJ2-6, with no clear D. The ends were cut back, 1 base at V and 0 bases at J, with 16 bases in the middle. The CDR3 runs 19 residues. Germline V CDR1 and CDR2: SGHAT, FQNNGV. The CDR3 spells CASSLAYAEINSGANVLTF. The DNA for the CDR3 is TGTGCCAGCAGCTTAGCTTATGCAGAAATTAACTCTGGGGCCAACGTCCTGACTTTC.

This clonotype was recorded many times. This CDR3 is CASSSDLSGNTIYF. Here the CDR3 DNA reads TGTGCCAGCAGCTCTGACCTCTCTGGAAACACCATATATTTT. This sequence joins TRBV6-5 and TRBJ1-3; D not resolved. Germline V lookup: CDR1 MNHEY, CDR2 SVGAGI. The CDR3 covers 14 residues. V shed 6 bases and J shed 0 bases, with 9 bases lying between them.

The gene calls are TRBV25-1 and TRBJ2-6; the D gene is possibly TRBD1 (6 bases). The germline V gene encodes CDR1 MGHDK and CDR2 SYGVNS. The CDR3 is 14 residues long. V lost 7 bases, J lost 2 bases, and 9 bases lay in between. The CDR3 region is CASKRGTGANVLTF. The CDR3 DNA sequence: TGTGCCAGCAAGAGGGGGACTGGGGCCAACGTCCTGACTTTC.

In DNA, the CDR3 is TGTGCCAGCAGCTCGGGACATAATTCACCCCTCCACTTT. Protein: CASSSGHNSPLHF. The J gene is TRBJ1-6, the V gene TRBV7-2; perhaps TRBD1 as D (5 bases). This CDR3 region has 13 residues. The V gene lost 4 bases and the J gene lost 5 bases, with 6 bases spanning the gap. Germline lookup yields CDR1 SGHTA and CDR2 FQGNSA. The full variable domain, in which reference TRBV7-2 and TRBJ1-6 provide the parts outside the CDR3, is GAGVSQSPSNKVTEKGKDVELRCDPISGHTALYWYRQSLGQGLEFLIYFQGNSAPDKSGLPSDRFSAERTGGSVSTLTIQRTQQEDSAVYLCASSSGHNSPLHFGNGTRLTVT.

There are many counts of this clonotype. CDR3 in amino acids: CASSQGYRGNTIYF. CDR3 DNA: TGTGCCAGCAGCCAAGGTTACAGAGGAAACACCATATATTTT. The rearrangement joins TRBV3-1 to TRBJ1-3; D unresolved. CDR3 size: 14 residues. Trimming removed 1 base at V and 4 bases at J, with 8 bases between. CDR1 and CDR2 (germline): LGHDT, YNNKEL (reference sequence).

A few counts support this clonotype. The gene calls are TRBV7-9 and TRBJ2-3, with TRBD2 matching 9 bases. CDR1 and CDR2 from the germline V gene are SEHNR and FQNEAQ (reference sequence). V was pared by 5 bases and J by 6 bases, with 12 bases of the junction left unmatched. This CDR3 is 16 amino acids long. CDR3 in DNA: TGTGCCAGCAGCCTTAGGGCTAGCGGGACTGGGGATACGCAGTATTTT. Encoded protein: CASSLRASGTGDTQYF.

About this clonotype: A clone one base away is much larger, so this may be a read error. This sequence joins TRBV9 and TRBJ1-1; no reliable D call. The CDR3 contains 13 residues. CDR1 and CDR2 (germline): SGDLS, YYNGEE. The CDR3 coding sequence is TGTGCCAGCAGCCCCCCAGTGAACTCTGAAGCTTTCTTT. Translated, it gives CASSPPVNSEAFF.

This clonotype was counted at least ten times. The CDR3 DNA follows: TGTGCCAGCAGCTTAGGGACAGGGCAAGAGACCCAGTACTTC. Translation gives CASSLGTGQETQYF. The chain combines TRBV9 with TRBJ2-5; 9 nucleotides agree with TRBD1. The CDR3 is made up of 14 amino acids. Germline CDR1 and CDR2: SGDLS and YYNGEE. J was trimmed by 2 bases and V by 4 bases; bases with no gene match: 3.

This clonotype came up many times. The chain couples TRBV5-1 to TRBJ2-3; D is undetermined. The CDR3 is 14 amino acids. V shed 3 bases and J shed 5 bases, with 13 bases lying between them. Germline V CDR1 and CDR2: SGHRS, YFSETQ. The CDR3 reads CASSSNRLEDTQYF. In DNA form, the CDR3 reads TGCGCCAGCAGCTCCAATCGACTGGAAGATACGCAGTATTTT. The full variable domain, rest sourced from reference TRBV5-1 and TRBJ2-3, is KAGVTQTPRYLIKTRGQQVTLSCSPISGHRSVSWYQQTPGQGLQFLFEYFSETQRNKGNFPGRFSGRQFSNSRSEMNVSTLELGDSALYLCASSSNRLEDTQYFGPGTRLTVL.

The CDR3 DNA is TGTGCCAGCTCACCAACCCCCCGAGGCTCTGGGGCCAACGTCCTGACTTTC. It translates to CASSPTPRGSGANVLTF. The chain carries TRBV18 and TRBJ2-6; D is undetermined. Trimming left V 2 bases short and J 0 bases short, with 11 bases between. Germline V gene data show CDR1 as KGHSH and CDR2 as LQKENI. The CDR3 has 17 amino acids. The full variable domain, rest sourced from reference TRBV18 and TRBJ2-6, is NAGVMQNPRHLVRRRGQEARLRCSPMKGHSHVYWYRQLPEEGLKFMVYLQKENIIDESGMPKERFSAEFPKEGPSILRIQQVVRGDSAAYFCASSPTPRGSGANVLTFGAGSRLTVL.

This clonotype appeared many times. The J gene is TRBJ2-3, the V gene TRBV5-1; possibly TRBD1 for D (7 bases). The CDR3 is 16 residues long. Per the germline V gene, CDR1 is SGHRS and CDR2 is YFSETQ. V was cut by 4 bases and J by 6 bases, with 21 bases left in between. CDR3 nucleotide sequence: TGCGCCAGCAGCAGAGATTCAGGGGGAGGTCGGGATACGCAGTATTTT. Encoded protein: CASSRDSGGGRDTQYF.

The sample holds many counts of this clonotype. The V gene is TRBV15, the J gene TRBJ2-4; 9 positions agree with TRBD1. Germline CDR1 LNHNV, CDR2 YYDKDF (reference sequence). The J segment lost 6 bases and the V segment lost 1 base, leaving 1 base of the junction unmatched. There are 14 residues in the CDR3. The CDR3: CATSRGGQGNIQYF. The CDR3 DNA is TGTGCCACCAGCAGAGGGGGACAGGGAAACATTCAGTACTTC. Complete variable domain (other parts from reference TRBV15 and TRBJ2-4): DAMVIQNPRYQVTQFGKPVTLSCSQTLNHNVMYWYQQKSSQAPKLLFHYYDKDFNNEADTPDNFQSRRPNTSFCFLDIRSPGLGDTAMYLCATSRGGQGNIQYFGAGTRLSVL.

The sample holds a few counts of this clonotype. CDR3 nucleotides: TGCGCCAGCAGCTGGACGCCGGGTGGCTCCTTTAACTATGGCTACACCTTC. Its protein product is CASSWTPGGSFNYGYTF. The chain links TRBV5-1 to TRBJ1-2; D remains ambiguous. Per germline, CDR1 SGHRS and CDR2 YFSETQ. This CDR3 has 17 residues. V shed 3 bases and J shed 1 base, with 19 bases lying between them.